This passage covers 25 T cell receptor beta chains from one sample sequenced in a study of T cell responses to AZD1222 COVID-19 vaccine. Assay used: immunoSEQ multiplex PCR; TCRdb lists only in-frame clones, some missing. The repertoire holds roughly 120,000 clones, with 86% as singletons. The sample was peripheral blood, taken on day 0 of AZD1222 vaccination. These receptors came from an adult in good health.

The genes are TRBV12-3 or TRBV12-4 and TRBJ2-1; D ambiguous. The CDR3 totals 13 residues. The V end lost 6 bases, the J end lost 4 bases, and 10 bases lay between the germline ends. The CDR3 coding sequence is TGTGCCAGCAGACCGGGCCTATACAATGAGCAGTTCTTC. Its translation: CASRPGLYNEQFF.

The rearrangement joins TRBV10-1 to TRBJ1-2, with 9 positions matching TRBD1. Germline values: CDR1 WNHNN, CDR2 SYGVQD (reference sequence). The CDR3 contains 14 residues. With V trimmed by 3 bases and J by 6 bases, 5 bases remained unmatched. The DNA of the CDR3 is TGCGCCAGCAGTGATTCCTGGACAGGGGATGGCTACACCTTC. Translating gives CASSDSWTGDGYTF.

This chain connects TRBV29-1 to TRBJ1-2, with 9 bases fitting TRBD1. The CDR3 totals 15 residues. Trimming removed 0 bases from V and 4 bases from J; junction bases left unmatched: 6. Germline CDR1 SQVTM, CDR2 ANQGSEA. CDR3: CSVEDRDREGYGYTF. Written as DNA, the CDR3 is TGCAGCGTTGAAGATCGGGACAGGGAGGGCTATGGCTACACCTTC.

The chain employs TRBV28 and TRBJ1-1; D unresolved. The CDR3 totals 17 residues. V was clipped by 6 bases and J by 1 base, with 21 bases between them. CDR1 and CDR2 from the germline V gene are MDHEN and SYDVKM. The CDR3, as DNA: TGTGCCAGCAGCAGCCTGCTCCGACGGCGAGCGAACACTGAAGCTTTCTTT. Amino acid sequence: CASSSLLRRRANTEAFF.

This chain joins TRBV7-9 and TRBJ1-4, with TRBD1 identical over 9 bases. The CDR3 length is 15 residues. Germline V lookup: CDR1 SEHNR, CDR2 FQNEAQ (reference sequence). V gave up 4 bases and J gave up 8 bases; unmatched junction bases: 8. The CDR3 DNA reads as TGTGCCAGCAGCTCCTGGACAGGGGTTGGGGAAAAACTGTTTTTT. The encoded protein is CASSSWTGVGEKLFF.

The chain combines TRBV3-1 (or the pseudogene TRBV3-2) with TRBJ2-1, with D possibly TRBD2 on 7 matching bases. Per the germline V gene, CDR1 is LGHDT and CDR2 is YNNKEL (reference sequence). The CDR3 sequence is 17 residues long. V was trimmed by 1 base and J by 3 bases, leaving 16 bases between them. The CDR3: CASSQVLGGGGYNEQFF. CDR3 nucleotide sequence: TGTGCCAGCAGCCAAGTCCTGGGGGGGGGCGGCTACAATGAGCAGTTCTTC.

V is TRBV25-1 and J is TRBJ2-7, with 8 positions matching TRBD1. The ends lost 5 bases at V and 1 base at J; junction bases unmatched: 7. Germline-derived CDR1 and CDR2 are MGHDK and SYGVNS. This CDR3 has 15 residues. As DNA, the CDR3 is TGTGCCAGCAGTCCACGCGGGACAGGATCCTACGAGCAGTACTTC. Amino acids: CASSPRGTGSYEQYF.

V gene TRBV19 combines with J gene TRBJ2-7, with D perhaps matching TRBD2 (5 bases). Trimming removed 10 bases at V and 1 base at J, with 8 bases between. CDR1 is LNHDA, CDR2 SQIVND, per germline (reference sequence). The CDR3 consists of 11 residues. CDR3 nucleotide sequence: TGTGCCACGAGGACTTCCTACGAGCAGTACTTC. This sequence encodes CATRTSYEQYF.

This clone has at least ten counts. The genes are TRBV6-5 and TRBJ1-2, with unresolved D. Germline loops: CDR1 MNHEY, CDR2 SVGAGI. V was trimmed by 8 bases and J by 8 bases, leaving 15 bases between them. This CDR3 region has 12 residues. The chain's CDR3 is CASPGSRVGYTF. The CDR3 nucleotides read TGTGCCAGCCCCGGGTCGAGAGTCGGCTACACCTTC.

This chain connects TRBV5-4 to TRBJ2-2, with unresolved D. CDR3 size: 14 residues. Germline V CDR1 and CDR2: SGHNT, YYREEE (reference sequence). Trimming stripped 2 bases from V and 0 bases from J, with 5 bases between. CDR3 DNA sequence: TGTGCCAGCAGCTTTATAGCGAACACCGGGGAGCTGTTTTTT. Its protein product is CASSFIANTGELFF.

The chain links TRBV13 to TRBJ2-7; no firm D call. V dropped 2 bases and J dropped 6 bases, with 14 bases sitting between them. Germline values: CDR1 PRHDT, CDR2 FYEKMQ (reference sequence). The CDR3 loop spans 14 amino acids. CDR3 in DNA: TGTGCCAGCAGCTTATGGGAAGGTTTTAGCGAGCAGTACTTC. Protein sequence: CASSLWEGFSEQYF.

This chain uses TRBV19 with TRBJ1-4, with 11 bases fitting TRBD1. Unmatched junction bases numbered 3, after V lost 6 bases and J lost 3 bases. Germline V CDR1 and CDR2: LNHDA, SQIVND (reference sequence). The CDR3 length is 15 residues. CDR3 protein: CASRGQGAANEKLFF. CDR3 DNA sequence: TGTGCCAGTAGAGGACAGGGGGCGGCTAATGAAAAACTGTTTTTT.

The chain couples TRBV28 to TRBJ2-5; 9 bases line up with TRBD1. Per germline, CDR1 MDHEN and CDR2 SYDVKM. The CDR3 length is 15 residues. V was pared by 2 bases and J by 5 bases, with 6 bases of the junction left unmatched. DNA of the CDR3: TGTGCCAGCAGTTTAGGGGGGACAGGGCTTGAGACCCAGTACTTC. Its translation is CASSLGGTGLETQYF.

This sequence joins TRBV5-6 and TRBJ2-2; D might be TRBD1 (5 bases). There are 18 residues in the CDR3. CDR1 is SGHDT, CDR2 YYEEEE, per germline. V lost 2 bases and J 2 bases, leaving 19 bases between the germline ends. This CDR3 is CASSLLQYGQGNTGELFF. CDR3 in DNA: TGTGCCAGCAGCTTATTACAGTACGGGCAGGGAAACACCGGGGAGCTGTTTTTT. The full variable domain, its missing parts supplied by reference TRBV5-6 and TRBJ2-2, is DAGVTQSPTHLIKTRGQQVTLRCSPKSGHDTVSWYQQALGQGPQFIFQYYEEEERQRGNFPDRFSGHQFPNYSSELNVNALLLGDSALYLCASSLLQYGQGNTGELFFGEGSRLTVL.

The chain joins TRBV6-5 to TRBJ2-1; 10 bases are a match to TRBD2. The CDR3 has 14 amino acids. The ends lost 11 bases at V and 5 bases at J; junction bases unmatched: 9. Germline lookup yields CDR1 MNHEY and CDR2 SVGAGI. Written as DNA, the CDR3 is TGTGCCGGAAGAAGCGGGGGGGCCAACAATGAGCAGTTCTTC. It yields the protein CAGRSGGANNEQFF.

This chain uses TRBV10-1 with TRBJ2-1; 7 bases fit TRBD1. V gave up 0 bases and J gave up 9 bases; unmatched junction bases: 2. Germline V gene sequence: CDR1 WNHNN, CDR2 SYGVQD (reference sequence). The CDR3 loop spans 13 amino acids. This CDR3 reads CASSESGGAEQFF. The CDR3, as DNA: TGCGCCAGCAGTGAGTCAGGGGGCGCTGAGCAGTTCTTC.

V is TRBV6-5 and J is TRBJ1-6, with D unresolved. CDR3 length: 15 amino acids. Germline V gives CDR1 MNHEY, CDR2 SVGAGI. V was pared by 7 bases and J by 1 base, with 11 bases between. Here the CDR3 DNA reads TGTGCCAGCACCCCCCCGGGGTCCTATAATTCACCCCTCCACTTT. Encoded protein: CASTPPGSYNSPLHF.

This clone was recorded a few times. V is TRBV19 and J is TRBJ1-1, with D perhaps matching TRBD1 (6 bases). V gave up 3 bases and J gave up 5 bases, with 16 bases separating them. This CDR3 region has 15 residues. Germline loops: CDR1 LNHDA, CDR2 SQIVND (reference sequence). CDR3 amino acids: CASSIRPGTPTEAFF. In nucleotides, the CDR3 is TGTGCCAGTAGTATTAGGCCGGGGACACCGACTGAAGCTTTCTTT.

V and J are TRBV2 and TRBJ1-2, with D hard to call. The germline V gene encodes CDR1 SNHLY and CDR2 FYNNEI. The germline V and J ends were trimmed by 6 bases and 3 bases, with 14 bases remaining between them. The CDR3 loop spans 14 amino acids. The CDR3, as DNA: TGTGCCAGCAGAAGTAGGGTTGAAGACTATGGCTACACCTTC. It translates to CASRSRVEDYGYTF.

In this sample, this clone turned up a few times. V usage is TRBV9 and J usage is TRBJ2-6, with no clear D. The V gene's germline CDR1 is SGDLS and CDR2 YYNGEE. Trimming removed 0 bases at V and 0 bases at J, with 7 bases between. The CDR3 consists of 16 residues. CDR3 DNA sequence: TGTGCCAGCAGCGTAGGGAAGAACTCTGGGGCCAACGTCCTGACTTTC. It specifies CASSVGKNSGANVLTF.

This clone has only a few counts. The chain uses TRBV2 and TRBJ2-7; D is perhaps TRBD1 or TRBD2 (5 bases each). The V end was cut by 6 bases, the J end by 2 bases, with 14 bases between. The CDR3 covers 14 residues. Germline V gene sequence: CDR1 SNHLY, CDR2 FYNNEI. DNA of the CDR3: TGTGCCAGCAGCGGGACCTTCCTGACCTACGAGCAGTACTTC. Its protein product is CASSGTFLTYEQYF.

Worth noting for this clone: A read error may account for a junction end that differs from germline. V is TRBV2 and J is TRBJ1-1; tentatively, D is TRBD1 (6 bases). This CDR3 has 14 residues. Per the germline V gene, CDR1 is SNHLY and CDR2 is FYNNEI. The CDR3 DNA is TGTGCCAGCACTGAAAGGGGGGGGAACACTGAAGCTTTCTTT. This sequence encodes CASTERGGNTEAFF.

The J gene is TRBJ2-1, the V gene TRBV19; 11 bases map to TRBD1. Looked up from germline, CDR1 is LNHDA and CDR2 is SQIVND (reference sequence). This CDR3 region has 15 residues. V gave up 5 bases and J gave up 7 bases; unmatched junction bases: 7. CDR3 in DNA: TGTGCCAGTAGTTCGGGACAGGGGGTAACGAATGAGCAGTTCTTC. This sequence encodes CASSSGQGVTNEQFF.

This CDR3 reads CASSLGLPWGTRNYGYTF. The CDR3 nucleotides are TGCGCCAGCAGCTTGGGCCTGCCCTGGGGGACTCGAAACTATGGCTACACCTTC. This rearrangement joins TRBV5-1 to TRBJ1-2, with a weak D call TRBD1 (5 bases). CDR1 is SGHRS, CDR2 YFSETQ, per germline. The CDR3 is 18 residues long. V lost 0 bases and J lost 2, with 20 bases in between. Full variable domain (outside the CDR3, taken from reference TRBV5-1 and TRBJ1-2): KAGVTQTPRYLIKTRGQQVTLSCSPISGHRSVSWYQQTPGQGLQFLFEYFSETQRNKGNFPGRFSGRQFSNSRSEMNVSTLELGDSALYLCASSLGLPWGTRNYGYTFGSGTRLTVV.

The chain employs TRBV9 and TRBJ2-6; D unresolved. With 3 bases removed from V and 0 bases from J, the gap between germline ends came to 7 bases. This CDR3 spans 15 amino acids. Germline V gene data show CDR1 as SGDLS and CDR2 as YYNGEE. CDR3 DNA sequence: TGTGCCAGCAGCGGTCTGGGCTCTGGGGCCAACGTCCTGACTTTC. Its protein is CASSGLGSGANVLTF. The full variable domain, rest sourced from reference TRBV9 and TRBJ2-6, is DSGVTQTPKHLITATGQRVTLRCSPRSGDLSVYWYQQSLDQGLQFLIQYYNGEERAKGNILERFSAQQFPDLHSELNLSSLELGDSALYFCASSGLGSGANVLTFGAGSRLTVL.